These T cell receptor beta chains were read from a single sample in a study of T cell responses to AZD1222 COVID-19 vaccine. The assay was immunoSEQ multiplex PCR, and TCRdb's table has in-frame clones only and misses some. The sample consists of more than 85,000 clones, 84% of them appearing once. Sample: peripheral blood, taken on day 0 of AZD1222 vaccination. Receptor source: an adult in good health. Both conserved end residues are part of each CDR3. D genes are given only for firm matches. Expanded clones get a size class; other rows say once, few or many, or leave the size out.

>TRBJ2-7|-|TRBV7-9|-
CASSLAGGGEQYF
TGTGCCAGCAGCCTCGCAGGGGGAGGCGAGCAGTACTTC
>TRBJ2-5|-|TRBV7-8|TRBD1
CASSRDRKETQYF
TGTGCCAGCAGCCGGGACAGGAAAGAGACCCAGTACTTC
>TRBJ2-7|-|TRBV15|TRBD1
CATSPRDRGSYEQYF
TGTGCCACCTCCCCCCGGGACAGGGGCTCCTACGAGCAGTACTTC
>TRBJ2-5|-|TRBV2|TRBD2
CASSESSGSGETQYF
TGTGCCAGCAGTGAGAGTAGCGGGAGCGGAGAGACCCAGTACTTC
>TRBJ1-2|-|TRBV7-2|-
CASSPMGPPYTF
TGTGCCAGCAGCCCCATGGGCCCACCCTACACCTTC
>TRBJ2-1|-|TRBV7-2|-
CASLKPPVNEQFF
TGTGCCAGTTTAAAGCCCCCCGTCAATGAGCAGTTCTTC
>TRBJ1-5|-|TRBV5-1|-
CASSSGDRNQPQHF
TGCGCCAGCAGCTCCGGGGACCGCAATCAGCCCCAGCATTTT
>TRBJ2-5|-|TRBV3-1/TRBV3-2|TRBD2
CASSPQRVSGRLRETQYF
TGTGCCAGCAGCCCACAAAGGGTTAGCGGGAGGTTAAGAGAGACCCAGTACTTC
>TRBJ2-6|-|TRBV4-2|-
CASSQEWTGANVLTF
TGTGCCAGCAGCCAAGAGTGGACTGGGGCCAACGTCCTGACTTTC
>TRBJ2-3|-|TRBV6-6|TRBD2
CASSPPSGRVTDTQYF
TGTGCCAGCAGTCCCCCTAGCGGGAGGGTAACAGATACGCAGTATTTT
>TRBJ2-7|once|TRBV6-5|-
CASKRDIGGNYEQYF
TGTGCCAGCAAGAGGGACATCGGGGGTAACTACGAGCAGTACTTC
>TRBJ2-1|-|TRBV7-2|-
CASSSLGGQFF
TGTGCCAGCAGCTCGCTCGGCGGTCAGTTCTTC
>TRBJ2-1|-|TRBV5-4|TRBD2
CASSSRTSGRGYNEQFF
TGTGCCAGCAGCTCGCGGACTAGCGGGAGGGGGTACAATGAGCAGTTCTTC
>TRBJ2-5|-|TRBV5-4|TRBD2
CASSPRTSRGSETQYF
TGTGCCAGCAGCCCCCGGACTAGCCGGGGTTCAGAGACCCAGTACTTC
>TRBJ2-3|-|TRBV19|TRBD2
CASSTRTSGNTDTQYF
TGTGCCAGTAGTACAAGGACTAGCGGAAACACAGATACGCAGTATTTT
>TRBJ2-7|-|TRBV19|-
CASSISYNGNYEQYF
TGTGCCAGTAGTATTAGTTATAACGGAAACTACGAGCAGTACTTC
>TRBJ2-5|-|TRBV3-1/TRBV3-2|-
CASSQGGPETQYF
TGTGCCAGCAGCCAGGGGGGCCCAGAGACCCAGTACTTC
>TRBJ2-2|few|TRBV5-1|-
CASSPWSGLVSGELFF
TGCGCCAGCAGCCCCTGGTCCGGGCTCGTAAGCGGGGAGCTGTTTTTT
>TRBJ2-1|-|TRBV7-8|-
CASSPSSSEQFF
TGTGCCAGCAGCCCTTCTAGCAGCGAGCAGTTCTTC
>TRBJ2-1|-|TRBV5-1|TRBD2
CASSAVAGDNAEQFF
TGCGCCAGCAGCGCGGTAGCGGGAGATAACGCTGAGCAGTTCTTC
>TRBJ1-4|-|TRBV28|-
CASSGAGKTNEKLFF
TGTGCCAGCAGCGGGGCAGGGAAGACTAATGAAAAACTGTTTTTT
>TRBJ1-1|-|TRBV6-5|TRBD1
CASSQGGSYTEAFF
TGTGCCAGCTCCCAGGGGGGGTCCTACACTGAAGCTTTCTTT
>TRBJ1-5|-|TRBV19|-
CASSNVNRDGNQPQHF
TGTGCCAGTAGTAACGTCAACAGGGACGGCAATCAGCCCCAGCATTTT
>TRBJ1-6|-|TRBV2|-
CASSVDDSPLHF
TGTGCCAGCAGTGTAGACGACTCACCCCTCCACTTT
>TRBJ2-1|-|TRBV11-3|TRBD2
CASSLIAGRLEQFF
TGTGCCAGCAGCTTAATAGCGGGCCGGCTTGAGCAGTTCTTC
>TRBJ2-4|few|TRBV15|-
CATSREITQTRNIQYF
TGTGCCACCAGCAGAGAGATCACCCAGACTAGGAACATTCAGTACTTC
>TRBJ2-7|once|TRBV11-3|-
CASSPRGYEQYF
TGTGCCAGCAGCCCTAGGGGTTATGAGCAGTACTTC
>TRBJ2-3|-|TRBV11-3|-
CASSSQGGGSTDTQYF
TGTGCCAGCAGCTCTCAAGGTGGGGGAAGCACAGATACGCAGTATTTT
>TRBJ2-2|-|TRBV7-2|-
CASSFGTPNTGELFF
TGTGCCAGCAGCTTTGGGACTCCTAACACCGGGGAGCTGTTTTTT
>TRBJ1-4|few|TRBV3-1/TRBV3-2|-
CASSQSRGFSEKLFF
TGTGCCAGCAGCCAGTCCAGGGGCTTTAGTGAAAAACTGTTTTTT
>TRBJ2-5|-|TRBV4-3|TRBD2
CASSKGTSGSETQYF
TGCGCCAGCAGCAAAGGGACTAGCGGGAGTGAGACCCAGTACTTC
>TRBJ1-6|-|TRBV7-9|-
CASSAGAGSPLHF
TGTGCCAGTTCGGCAGGGGCAGGTTCACCCCTCCACTTT
>TRBJ2-1|-|TRBV9|-
CASSVEQGSYNEQFF
TGTGCCAGCAGCGTAGAGCAGGGATCCTACAATGAGCAGTTCTTC
>TRBJ2-7|-|TRBV19|TRBD2
CASSTMAGGSYEQYF
TGTGCCAGTAGTACAATGGCGGGAGGGTCCTACGAGCAGTACTTC
>TRBJ1-5|-|TRBV2|-
CASSIESSNQPQHF
TGTGCCAGCAGTATAGAGAGTAGCAATCAGCCCCAGCATTTT
>TRBJ1-2|-|TRBV5-4|TRBD1
CASSRDRDYGYTF
TGTGCCAGCAGCCGGGACAGAGACTATGGCTACACCTTC
>TRBJ2-5|-|TRBV11-3|-
CASSLGDQETQYF
TGTGCCAGCAGCTTAGGGGACCAAGAGACCCAGTACTTC
>TRBJ1-4|-|TRBV5-1|TRBD1
CASSLEGTGSEKLFF
TGCGCCAGCAGCCTGGAGGGGACAGGATCTGAAAAACTGTTTTTT
>TRBJ1-1|many|TRBV5-1|-
CASSPWTSDNTEAFF
TGCGCCAGCAGCCCCTGGACATCAGACAACACTGAAGCTTTCTTT
>TRBJ1-3|-|TRBV29-1|-
CSVTDRTSGNTIYF
TGCAGCGTAACCGACAGGACCTCTGGAAACACCATATATTTT
>TRBJ2-1|-|TRBV7-2|-
CASSLTSSYNEQFF
TGTGCCAGCAGCTTAACCAGCTCCTACAATGAGCAGTTCTTC
>TRBJ1-2|-|TRBV5-4|-
CASSLPENSNYGYTF
TGTGCCAGCAGCTTGCCAGAAAATTCTAACTATGGCTACACCTTC
>TRBJ2-5|-|TRBV7-7|-
CASSLEKSAKETQYF
TGTGCCAGCAGCTTAGAGAAGTCTGCCAAAGAGACCCAGTACTTC
>TRBJ1-2|-|TRBV11-2|-
CASSPGRSGYTF
TGTGCCAGCAGCCCCGGGCGGAGCGGCTACACCTTC
>TRBJ1-2|-|TRBV4-2|-
CASSQEGGAYGYTF
TGTGCCAGCAGCCAAGAAGGAGGGGCCTATGGCTACACCTTC
>TRBJ2-7|-|TRBV7-7|-
CASSSEEGGRLYF
TGTGCTAGCAGCTCAGAGGAGGGGGGGCGCCTCTACTTC
>TRBJ1-2|-|TRBV28|-
CASRISQGTYGYTF
TGTGCCAGCAGAATTTCACAGGGTACCTATGGCTACACCTTC
>TRBJ2-5|once|TRBV19|TRBD2
CAVGSTSGTKETQYF
TGTGCCGTAGGGAGTACTAGCGGGACTAAAGAGACCCAGTACTTC
>TRBJ2-5|-|TRBV3-1/TRBV3-2|-
CASSHGVKGTQYF
TGTGCCAGCAGCCACGGAGTTAAGGGGACCCAGTACTTC
>TRBJ1-4|-|TRBV5-1|-
CASSYTGRDEKLFF
TGCGCCAGCAGTTACACAGGGAGGGATGAAAAACTGTTTTTT
>TRBJ1-1|-|TRBV6-5|TRBD1
CASSMGQGNTEAFF
TGTGCCAGCAGTATGGGACAGGGAAACACTGAAGCTTTCTTT
>TRBJ2-3|few|TRBV29-1|-
CSVQGGAGGRTDTQYF
TGCAGCGTTCAGGGGGGAGCGGGCGGGCGGACAGATACGCAGTATTTT
>TRBJ1-1|-|TRBV6-5|-
CASSYRGTNTEAFF
TGTGCCAGCAGTTATCGGGGTACGAACACTGAAGCTTTCTTT
>TRBJ2-3|-|TRBV24-1|-
CATSETGVVPTDTQYF
TGTGCCACCAGTGAGACGGGGGTAGTTCCCACAGATACGCAGTATTTT
>TRBJ1-5|-|TRBV27|-
CASKPLDQGNKPQHF
TGTGCCAGCAAGCCCTTAGACCAGGGGAATAAGCCCCAGCATTTT
>TRBJ1-2|-|TRBV11-3|-
CASSSSLYGYTF
TGTGCCAGCAGCTCATCGCTCTATGGCTACACCTTC
>TRBJ1-6|-|TRBV19|-
CASSHPTHNSPLHF
TGTGCCAGTAGTCATCCAACGCATAATTCACCCCTCCACTTT
>TRBJ2-2|-|TRBV7-2|TRBD2
CASSLVAGGNTGELFF
TGTGCCAGCAGCTTAGTAGCGGGAGGGAACACCGGGGAGCTGTTTTTT
>TRBJ1-4|-|TRBV2|TRBD1
CASSQQGINEKLFF
TGTGCCAGCAGCCAACAGGGGATTAATGAAAAACTGTTTTTT
>TRBJ2-4|-|TRBV11-3|TRBD2
CASSLTSGGPRRHQYF
TGTGCCAGCAGCTTAACTAGCGGGGGGCCGAGGAGGCATCAGTACTTC